Listed below are T cell receptor beta chains from one sample, sequenced in a study of shared clonotypes between healthy human individuals. Sequenced by immunoSEQ multiplex PCR; TCRdb stores in-frame clones only, minus some. Of some 630,000 clones in the sample, roughly 70% were seen once. The sample comprised memory CD4+ T cells sorted from blood. These receptors were taken from a woman in her twenties or thirties in good health. Each CDR3 is given with its conserved first and last residue. D genes are given only for firm matches. For some rows the clone size is stated as once, few or many, or as a class when expanded; others skip it.

-	TRBV2	TRBJ1-2	TRBD1	CASYKGGADRGRYGYTF	TGTGCCAGCTACAAAGGAGGGGCAGACAGGGGGAGGTATGGCTACACCTTC
once	TRBV5-1	TRBJ1-1	-	CASSLVGSPPNTEAFF	TGCGCCAGCAGCTTGGTAGGCAGCCCACCGAACACTGAAGCTTTCTTT
-	TRBV28	TRBJ1-5	-	CASSPYSGLGSNQPQHF	TGTGCCAGCAGTCCTTACTCGGGACTGGGGAGCAATCAGCCCCAGCATTTT
-	TRBV5-1	TRBJ1-2	-	CASSLVGGANGYTF	TGCGCCAGCAGCTTGGTGGGGGGCGCAAATGGCTACACCTTC
once	TRBV6-4	TRBJ1-1	-	CASSVQPQGTEAFF	TGTGCCAGCAGTGTACAACCTCAGGGGACTGAAGCTTTCTTT
-	TRBV6-6	TRBJ2-1	-	CASSYSGVGDEQFF	TGTGCCAGCAGTTACTCAGGGGTTGGGGATGAGCAGTTCTTC
-	TRBV7-7	TRBJ2-3	-	CASSLGGGGTQYF	TGTGCCAGCAGCTTAGGAGGCGGGGGCACGCAGTATTTT
few	TRBV18	TRBJ1-5	-	CASSPDSYSNQPQHF	TGTGCCAGCTCACCGGACAGTTATAGCAATCAGCCCCAGCATTTT
many	TRBV5-4	TRBJ2-7	-	CASSRDGDSSYEQYF	TGTGCCAGCAGCCGGGACGGCGATAGCTCCTACGAGCAGTACTTC
-	TRBV18	TRBJ1-2	-	CASSPRGIYGYTF	TGTGCCAGCTCACCCAGGGGTATCTATGGCTACACCTTC
-	TRBV28	TRBJ1-4	-	CASSLPAGSEKLFF	TGTGCCAGCAGTTTACCTGCAGGGAGTGAAAAACTGTTTTTT
-	TRBV5-1	TRBJ1-5	-	CASSLGTENQPQHF	TGCGCCAGCAGCCTAGGGACGGAAAATCAGCCCCAGCATTTT
-	TRBV28	TRBJ1-3	TRBD1	CASSRTGSLSGNTIYF	TGTGCCAGCAGTCGGACAGGCTCCCTCTCTGGAAACACCATATATTTT
-	TRBV7-9	TRBJ1-1	-	CASSLGQQNTEAFF	TGTGCCAGCAGCTTAGGGCAGCAGAACACTGAAGCTTTCTTT
-	TRBV7-9	TRBJ1-4	TRBD1	CASSLAGTAGEKLFF	TGTGCCAGCAGCTTAGCGGGGACAGCGGGAGAAAAACTGTTTTTT
few	TRBV11-1	TRBJ2-1	-	CASSLFETYNEQFF	TGTGCCAGCAGCTTATTCGAAACCTACAATGAGCAGTTCTTC
-	TRBV5-1	TRBJ2-7	TRBD2	CASSPSPGTSVYEQYF	TGCGCCAGCAGCCCGTCTCCCGGGACTAGCGTCTACGAGCAGTACTTC
-	TRBV6-1	TRBJ1-4	-	CASCSSATNEKLFF	TGTGCCAGCTGCTCGTCTGCAACTAATGAAAAACTGTTTTTT